The 21 T cell receptor beta chains below all came from one sample that was sequenced in a study of T cells in Graves' hyperthyroidism and ophthalmopathy. RNA transcripts served as the template for amplifying TCR beta CDR3 regions. TCR CDR3 underwent first-round RT-PCR with the HTBI primer set. TCRdb processed the multiplex PCR reads anew with MiXCR; each CDR3 protein has one entry. The sample includes some 620,000 distinct CDR3 sequences, around 15% of them seen just once. The specimen sequenced was blood. These receptors came from a woman between 25 and 40 years old with Graves' hyperthyroidism.

This clonotype was picked up a small number of times. The rearrangement links TRBV4-1 to TRBJ2-5, with 11 nucleotides matching TRBD2. The CDR3 loop spans 18 amino acids. After removal of 4 bases from V and 2 bases from J, the junction contained 12 bases not matched to a gene. Germline CDR1 reads MGHRA; CDR2 reads YSYEKL. CDR3 protein: CASSPPRRLAGKQETQYF. CDR3 bases: TGCGCCAGCAGCCCCCCCCGCAGACTAGCGGGAAAGCAAGAGACCCAGTACTTC.

This clonotype was observed a handful of times. The genes are TRBV11-2 and TRBJ2-2; a weak D match, TRBD2 (6 bases). V lost 7 bases to trimming and J lost 7 bases, with 19 bases between them. The germline V gene encodes CDR1 SGHAT and CDR2 FQNNGV. This CDR3 contains 15 residues. The CDR3 coding sequence is TGTGCCAGCACCCTTATGACGGGGGATGGCGGGGAGCTGTTTTTT. This sequence encodes CASTLMTGDGGELFF.

The chain has TRBV20-1 and TRBJ1-5; D not resolved. Germline loops: CDR1 DFQATT, CDR2 SNEGSKA (reference sequence). The V and J ends lost 0 bases and 2 bases respectively, with 8 bases between them. The CDR3 loop spans 14 amino acids. The CDR3 sequence: CSARDPLGNQPQHF. The CDR3 DNA is TGCAGTGCTAGAGATCCGCTGGGCAATCAGCCCCAGCATTTT.

The rearrangement uses TRBV7-2 and TRBJ1-5, with D possibly being TRBD1 (6 bases). CDR3 length: 16 residues. Deletions cut 2 bases from V and 3 bases from J, with 14 bases between. Germline V gene sequence: CDR1 SGHTA, CDR2 FQGNSA. The CDR3 loop reads CASSLWAGALNQPQHF. The CDR3 coding sequence is TGTGCCAGCAGCTTATGGGCAGGGGCGCTCAATCAGCCCCAGCATTTT.

This clonotype has at least ten counts. The chain has TRBV12-3 or TRBV12-4 and TRBJ2-5; a possible D gene is TRBD2 (5 bases). The CDR3 contains 14 residues. With 6 bases removed from V and 9 bases from J, the gap between germline ends came to 20 bases. This CDR3 is CASSQEGSAGSQYF. The CDR3 DNA reads as TGTGCCAGCAGCCAGGAAGGGAGCGCCGGGTCCCAGTACTTC.

The CDR3 protein is CATSREGGVPSYEQYF. The CDR3 region has the DNA TGTGCCACCAGCAGAGAAGGGGGCGTACCCTCCTACGAGCAGTACTTC. The chain employs TRBV15 and TRBJ2-7; 7 nucleotides match TRBD1. The CDR3 covers 16 residues. The germline V gene encodes CDR1 LNHNV and CDR2 YYDKDF (reference sequence). V lost 0 bases, J lost 0 bases, and 5 bases stayed unmatched.

The V gene is TRBV19, the J gene TRBJ2-1; 10 nucleotides line up with TRBD2. The CDR3 is 16 residues long. The J segment lost 4 bases and the V segment lost 1 base, leaving 4 bases of the junction unmatched. CDR1 is LNHDA, CDR2 SQIVND, per germline (reference sequence). CDR3 sequence: CASSIGTSGLYNEQFF. The DNA for the CDR3 is TGTGCCAGTAGTATAGGGACTAGCGGCCTATACAATGAGCAGTTCTTC. Based on the CDR3 plus reference TRBV19 and TRBJ2-1, the full variable domain is DGGITQSPKYLFRKEGQNVTLSCEQNLNHDAMYWYRQDPGQGLRLIYYSQIVNDFQKGDIAEGYSVSREKKESFPLTVTSAQKNPTAFYLCASSIGTSGLYNEQFFGPGTRLTVL.

V is TRBV3-1 and J is TRBJ2-1; 7 positions match TRBD2. The V gene end was trimmed by 0 bases and the J gene end by 4 bases; junction bases not matched to a gene: 15. The CDR3 loop spans 19 amino acids. Germline CDR1 and CDR2: LGHDT and YNNKEL (reference sequence). The DNA of the CDR3 is TGTGCCAGCAGCCAAGATGGTTCCCGGGCTAGCGGACCTTACAATGAGCAGTTCTTC. Its translation is CASSQDGSRASGPYNEQFF.

This clonotype was counted only a few times. This sequence joins TRBV2 and TRBJ1-1; D not resolved. The CDR3 is 13 residues long. V shed 8 bases and J shed 3 bases, with 13 bases lying between them. The germline V gene encodes CDR1 SNHLY and CDR2 FYNNEI. The CDR3 coding sequence is TGTGCCAGCGGTTACAGTGGCGACACTGAAGCTTTCTTT. It encodes CASGYSGDTEAFF.

The sample holds one count of this clonotype. As the CDR3 is not closed by the conserved phenylalanine or tryptophan, this likely results from a read error. The chain is built from TRBV5-1 and TRBJ2-2; TRBD1 is a possible D gene (5 bases). This CDR3 comprises 13 residues. V was clipped by 1 base and J by 6 bases, with 7 bases between them. Per the germline V gene, CDR1 is SGHRS and CDR2 is YFSETQ. The CDR3 DNA reads TGCGCCAGCAGCTTGCTCAGGGCCGGGGAGCTGTTTCTT. It is translated as CASSLLRAGELFL.

V and J are TRBV29-1 and TRBJ2-2; D may be TRBD1 (6 bases). Per germline, CDR1 SQVTM and CDR2 ANQGSEA. Trimming stripped 0 bases from V and 0 bases from J, with 11 bases between. The CDR3 consists of 16 residues. CDR3 coding DNA: TGCAGCGTTGAAGAAGTGGACAGCCCGAACACCGGGGAGCTGTTTTTT. Translated, it gives CSVEEVDSPNTGELFF.

This clonotype was counted many times. This chain uses TRBV6-1 with TRBJ1-1; D unresolved. Germline CDR1 reads MNHNS; CDR2 reads SASEGT. The CDR3 is 12 residues long. V was cut by 5 bases and J by 11 bases, with 15 bases left in between. The CDR3 loop is CASSSRGPGAFF. CDR3 DNA: TGTGCCAGCAGTTCCCGGGGTCCCGGGGCTTTCTTT.

This clonotype was observed at least ten times. The J gene is TRBJ2-7, the V gene TRBV2; D tentatively fits TRBD1 or TRBD2 (6 bases each). The CDR3 spans 15 residues. Germline CDR1 and CDR2: SNHLY and FYNNEI. V lost 6 bases to trimming and J lost 2 bases, with 17 bases between them. Here the CDR3 DNA reads TGTGCCAGCAGGGAGGACCTAGGGGGGACCTACGAGCAGTACTTC. Its translation: CASREDLGGTYEQYF.

This clonotype was recorded many times. This sequence joins TRBV2 and TRBJ2-3; D could derive from TRBD1 or TRBD2 (5 bases each). This CDR3 comprises 11 residues. V was clipped by 9 bases and J by 6 bases, with 10 bases between them. The V gene's germline CDR1 is SNHLY and CDR2 FYNNEI. The CDR3 loop reads CASPEGDTQYF. DNA of the CDR3: TGTGCCAGTCCCGAGGGGGATACGCAGTATTTT.

The rearrangement links TRBV6-2 or TRBV6-3 to TRBJ2-1; 7 bases are shared with TRBD2. The CDR3 totals 15 residues. Germline CDR1 is MNHEY and CDR2 is SVGEGT. V shed 8 bases, J shed 3 bases, and the junction held 10 bases outside the gene matches. The CDR3 loop is CASAPGGSGYNEQFF. In DNA, the CDR3 is TGTGCCAGCGCCCCCGGCGGGAGTGGCTACAATGAGCAGTTCTTC.

The rearrangement joins TRBV20-1 to TRBJ1-2, with 7 bases identical to TRBD1. Germline V gene sequence: CDR1 DFQATT, CDR2 SNEGSKA (reference sequence). The CDR3 is 12 residues long. With V trimmed by 6 bases and J by 7 bases, 8 bases remained unmatched. The CDR3 here is CSADRAAVGYTF. As DNA, the CDR3 is TGCAGTGCAGACAGGGCGGCGGTTGGCTACACCTTC.

This clonotype occurred many times. V gene TRBV28 combines with J gene TRBJ2-7; 11 positions agree with TRBD1. The junction had 13 bases not matched to a gene; V was cut back by 6 bases and J by 3 bases. The germline V gene encodes CDR1 MDHEN and CDR2 SYDVKM. The CDR3 sequence is 17 residues long. CDR3 region: CASRHTTGTGGNYEQYF. CDR3 in DNA: TGTGCCAGCAGGCACACAACCGGGACAGGGGGGAACTACGAGCAGTACTTC.

A few counts support this clonotype. A clone one base away is much larger, so this may be a read error. This rearrangement joins TRBV6-5 to TRBJ2-3, with 11 nucleotides matching TRBD2. Germline V lookup: CDR1 MNHEY, CDR2 SVGAGI. This CDR3 is 16 amino acids long. The CDR3 loop reads CASSYSTSGTADTQCF. DNA of the CDR3: TGTGCCAGCAGTTATTCGACTAGCGGGACGGCAGATACGCAGTGTTTT.

This clonotype was observed at least ten times. The DNA of the CDR3 is TGTGCCAGCAGCACTACTCTAGGGCACCACTACAATGAGCAGTTCTTC. This translates into CASSTTLGHHYNEQFF. The chain joins TRBV28 to TRBJ2-1; D not certain. This CDR3 has 16 residues. Germline CDR1 is MDHEN and CDR2 is SYDVKM. Trimming removed 6 bases at V and 3 bases at J, with 18 bases between.

This chain joins TRBV5-1 and TRBJ2-2, with a possible D match to TRBD2 (6 bases). The V and J ends lost 0 bases and 1 base respectively, with 10 bases between them. Germline CDR1 SGHRS, CDR2 YFSETQ. This CDR3 comprises 16 residues. Here the CDR3 reads CASSLVAGRNTGELFF. The CDR3 coding sequence is TGCGCCAGCAGCTTGGTGGCGGGGCGGAACACCGGGGAGCTGTTTTTT.

This rearrangement joins TRBV9 to TRBJ2-3, with TRBD1 as a possible D gene (5 bases). The CDR3 extends over 14 amino acids. Trimming took 3 bases from V and 6 from J, leaving 14 bases between them. The germline V gene has CDR1 SGDLS and CDR2 YYNGEE. The CDR3 loop reads CASSADSLGDTQYF. Here the CDR3 DNA reads TGTGCCAGCAGCGCCGACAGCCTAGGGGATACGCAGTATTTT.